The 26 T cell receptor beta chains in this list originate from one sample, sequenced in a study of cytomegalovirus exposure and HLA in healthy donors. Both 60 Vbeta primers and 13 Jbeta primers went into the PCR. Data came from immunoSEQ multiplex PCR; TCRdb stores just in-frame clones and leaves some out. This table holds 130,000 or so clones, about 72% found once. The specimen sequenced was PBMCs. Receptors were obtained from a female donor in good health and CMV-seronegative.

This CDR3 is CASSPSVYNEQFF. CDR3 bases: TGTGCCAGCTCACCCTCGGTGTACAATGAGCAGTTCTTC. This chain connects TRBV18 to TRBJ2-1; D ambiguous. Trimming left V 3 bases short and J 4 bases short, with 7 bases between. In germline, CDR1 is KGHSH, CDR2 LQKENI. This CDR3 comprises 13 residues.

This clone has a handful of counts. The sample carries other DNA sequences with the same CDR3. The V gene is TRBV20-1, the J gene TRBJ2-7; D is perhaps TRBD2 (5 bases). The CDR3 is 11 amino acids. The germline V and J ends were trimmed by 6 bases and 2 bases, with 8 bases remaining between them. CDR1 and CDR2 from the germline V gene are DFQATT and SNEGSKA (reference sequence). DNA of the CDR3: TGCAGTGCAACCGGGACCTACGAGCAGTACTTC. This encodes CSATGTYEQYF.

The V and J genes are TRBV10-1 and TRBJ1-1; tentative D call: TRBD1 (6 bases). Germline V gene data show CDR1 as WNHNN and CDR2 as SYGVQD (reference sequence). The CDR3 length is 13 residues. With 2 bases removed from V and 5 bases from J, the gap between germline ends came to 9 bases. The CDR3 reads CASSEAGETEAFF. The CDR3 DNA is TGCGCCAGCAGTGAGGCAGGGGAAACTGAAGCTTTCTTT.

This chain connects TRBV4-3 to TRBJ2-1; 10 nucleotides match TRBD2. The CDR3 consists of 16 residues. The trim removed 2 bases at V and 7 bases at J, leaving 8 bases unmatched. CDR1 and CDR2 from the germline V gene are LGHNA and YSLEER. CDR3 in DNA: TGCGCCAGCAGCCAAATCGGGGCTAGCGGGAGTAATGAGCAGTTCTTC. This translates into CASSQIGASGSNEQFF.

This clone occurred once. The chain couples TRBV9 to TRBJ2-2; 8 bases fit TRBD2. Germline V gene data show CDR1 as SGDLS and CDR2 as YYNGEE. Trimming removed 3 bases from V and 2 bases from J; junction bases left unmatched: 9. The CDR3 contains 17 residues. The CDR3 sequence is CASSATRSGGNTGELFF. CDR3 nucleotide sequence: TGTGCCAGCAGCGCCACTAGGAGCGGGGGAAACACCGGGGAGCTGTTTTTT.

This chain uses TRBV28 with TRBJ2-7; D gene unclear. Germline CDR1 reads MDHEN; CDR2 reads SYDVKM. V dropped 3 bases and J dropped 6 bases, with 12 bases sitting between them. This CDR3 region has 13 residues. The CDR3 DNA sequence: TGTGCCAGCAGTTTGCTATCCGGGTTCGAGCAGTACTTC. This gives the protein CASSLLSGFEQYF.

Only one count was recorded for this clone. The chain joins TRBV5-5 to TRBJ2-1; D is unclear. CDR1 is SGHKS and CDR2 is YYEKEE in the germline V gene (reference sequence). The CDR3 covers 15 residues. V lost 4 bases to trimming and J lost 6 bases, with 17 bases between them. In DNA, the CDR3 is TGTGCCAGCAGCCACATATCTCCGGGTTTCAATGAGCAGTTCTTC. Encoded protein: CASSHISPGFNEQFF.

The V gene is TRBV18, the J gene TRBJ2-6; perhaps TRBD2 as D (6 bases). CDR3 length equals 17 residues. The ends were cut back, 8 bases at V and 2 bases at J, with 19 bases in the middle. Looked up from germline, CDR1 is KGHSH and CDR2 is LQKENI. Here the CDR3 DNA reads TGTGCCAGCGGGCGGGACCAAGAAGGACCTGGGGCCAACGTCCTGACTTTC. Its protein is CASGRDQEGPGANVLTF. Full variable domain (missing parts from reference TRBV18 and TRBJ2-6): NAGVMQNPRHLVRRRGQEARLRCSPMKGHSHVYWYRQLPEEGLKFMVYLQKENIIDESGMPKERFSAEFPKEGPSILRIQQVVRGDSAAYFCASGRDQEGPGANVLTFGAGSRLTVL.

The chain links TRBV5-1 to TRBJ2-7, with TRBD2 identical over 9 bases. The V gene's germline CDR1 is SGHRS and CDR2 YFSETQ. The CDR3 totals 15 residues. The trim removed 3 bases at V and 3 bases at J, leaving 7 bases unmatched. This CDR3 is CASSSGLASYYEQYF. Written as DNA, the CDR3 is TGCGCCAGCAGCTCAGGACTAGCGTCTTACTACGAGCAGTACTTC.

CDR3 sequence: CASLMTGQGYEQYF. As DNA, the CDR3 is TGTGCCAGCCTTATGACGGGACAGGGCTACGAGCAGTACTTC. The chain joins TRBV6-1 to TRBJ2-7; TRBD1 matches 9 bases. Per the germline V gene, CDR1 is MNHNS and CDR2 is SASEGT. V shed 8 bases, J shed 3 bases, and the junction held 8 bases outside the gene matches. The CDR3 consists of 14 residues.

This chain uses TRBV5-1 with TRBJ2-1; 8 bases are shared with TRBD1. The germline CDR1 and CDR2 sequences are SGHRS and YFSETQ. The CDR3 loop spans 14 amino acids. Trimming took 1 base from V and 4 from J; bases not matched to a gene: 1. This CDR3 is CASSLTGGYNEQFF. For the CDR3, the DNA is TGCGCCAGCAGCTTGACAGGGGGATACAATGAGCAGTTCTTC.

Worth noting for this clone: Other DNA sequences in the sample encode the same CDR3. The chain employs TRBV5-1 and TRBJ2-5, with D possibly matching TRBD1 (6 bases). There are 13 residues in the CDR3. CDR1 and CDR2 (germline): SGHRS, YFSETQ. V was cut by 3 bases and J by 2 bases, with 8 bases left in between. The CDR3 sequence: CASSSQGQETQYF. The DNA for the CDR3 is TGCGCCAGCAGCTCACAGGGTCAAGAGACCCAGTACTTC. Looking up the rest from reference TRBV5-1 and TRBJ2-5 gives the full variable domain: KAGVTQTPRYLIKTRGQQVTLSCSPISGHRSVSWYQQTPGQGLQFLFEYFSETQRNKGNFPGRFSGRQFSNSRSEMNVSTLELGDSALYLCASSSQGQETQYFGPGTRLLVL.

The V and J genes are TRBV5-1 and TRBJ2-1; the match to TRBD2 covers 7 bases. This CDR3 comprises 15 residues. J was trimmed by 7 bases and V by 6 bases; bases with no gene match: 13. Germline CDR1 and CDR2: SGHRS and YFSETQ. This chain's CDR3 is CASTHGPGGINEQFF. The CDR3 DNA reads TGCGCCAGCACCCACGGGCCCGGGGGGATAAATGAGCAGTTCTTC.

Turning to this clone: The junction departs from germline at one end; a sequencing error may be responsible. J is TRBJ1-2 and V is TRBV7-3; TRBD1 matches 10 bases. The germline gives CDR1 SGHTA, CDR2 FQGTGA. CDR3 length equals 15 residues. CDR3 amino acids: CASSGGQGTSYGHTF. In nucleotides, the CDR3 is TGTGCCAGCAGCGGGGGACAGGGGACCTCCTATGGCCACACCTTC.

This clone was seen once. The gene calls are TRBV28 and TRBJ1-1, with D perhaps TRBD1 (6 bases). This CDR3 is built from 14 residues. The ends were cut back, 4 bases at V and 1 base at J, with 10 bases in the middle. Germline-derived CDR1 and CDR2 are MDHEN and SYDVKM. CDR3 in DNA: TGTGCCAGCAGTTCGGGACACAAGAACACTGAAGCTTTCTTT. This gives the protein CASSSGHKNTEAFF.

The chain carries TRBV4-3 and TRBJ2-1; TRBD1 might be the D (6 bases). The length of the CDR3 is 14 residues. V was pared by 2 bases and J by 10 bases, with 15 bases between. Per germline, CDR1 LGHNA and CDR2 YSLEER. CDR3 protein: CASSQRPLGAEQFF. In DNA, the CDR3 is TGCGCCAGCAGCCAACGCCCCTTGGGGGCCGAGCAGTTCTTC.

The V call is TRBV18, the J call TRBJ1-2; 8 positions match TRBD1. V was pared by 3 bases and J by 6 bases, with 9 bases of the junction left unmatched. The CDR3 sequence is 15 residues long. CDR1 is KGHSH and CDR2 is LQKENI in the germline V gene. Here the CDR3 DNA reads TGTGCCAGCTCACCCTTCGACAGGGGCGGGGATGGCTACACCTTC. Protein sequence: CASSPFDRGGDGYTF.

The chain recombines TRBV9 with TRBJ2-5; tentative D call: TRBD2 (6 bases). The germline V gene has CDR1 SGDLS and CDR2 YYNGEE. This CDR3 contains 13 residues. The V end lost 1 base, the J end lost 4 bases, and 8 bases lay between the germline ends. In nucleotides, the CDR3 is TGTGCCAGCAGCGTAACCGGGGGAGAGACCCAGTACTTC. This encodes CASSVTGGETQYF.

This clone was counted a few times. The chain is built from TRBV5-1 and TRBJ2-5, with D tentatively TRBD1 (6 bases). Germline CDR1 reads SGHRS; CDR2 reads YFSETQ. The V gene lost 2 bases and the J gene lost 3 bases, with 8 bases spanning the gap. The CDR3 covers 13 residues. CDR3 sequence: CASSFHREETQYF. In DNA, the CDR3 is TGCGCCAGCAGCTTCCACAGGGAAGAGACCCAGTACTTC. The entire variable domain, with the rest obtained from reference TRBV5-1 and TRBJ2-5, is as follows: KAGVTQTPRYLIKTRGQQVTLSCSPISGHRSVSWYQQTPGQGLQFLFEYFSETQRNKGNFPGRFSGRQFSNSRSEMNVSTLELGDSALYLCASSFHREETQYFGPGTRLLVL.

The chain is built from TRBV6-1 and TRBJ2-5; 7 bases agree with TRBD1. The ends lost 8 bases at V and 4 bases at J; junction bases unmatched: 7. Germline CDR1 and CDR2: MNHNS and SASEGT. This CDR3 spans 13 amino acids. The CDR3 region is CASRRTGGETQYF. The CDR3 nucleotides are TGTGCCAGCCGGAGGACAGGTGGAGAGACCCAGTACTTC.

This clone was counted a few times. The chain recombines TRBV7-9 with TRBJ1-2; no definite D call. Germline CDR1 reads SEHNR; CDR2 reads FQNEAQ (reference sequence). This CDR3 has 15 amino acids. Between the trimmed V and J ends, which lost 1 base and 4 bases, there was a span of 13 bases. CDR3 sequence: CASSLGSGILYGYTF. The CDR3 nucleotides read TGTGCCAGCAGCTTAGGGTCGGGGATTCTCTATGGCTACACCTTC.

This chain joins TRBV27 and TRBJ2-1, with 8 nucleotides matching TRBD2. V dropped 5 bases and J dropped 4; count of bases not matched to a gene: 13. The CDR3 has 17 amino acids. CDR1 is MNHEY, CDR2 SMNVEV, per germline (reference sequence). Written as DNA, the CDR3 is TGTGCCAGCAGTCCCACGGCTAGCGGGCAGCGTTACAATGAGCAGTTCTTC. Translation: CASSPTASGQRYNEQFF.

CDR3 sequence (DNA): TGCGCCAGCAGCCTACGGGGGGCTGGTGAAAAACTGTTTTTT. This encodes CASSLRGAGEKLFF. This chain uses TRBV5-1 with TRBJ1-4, with D perhaps TRBD1 (6 bases). The V end lost 4 bases, the J end lost 7 bases, and 14 bases lay between the germline ends. This CDR3 has 14 residues. CDR1 SGHRS and CDR2 YFSETQ come from the germline V gene.

The genes are TRBV2 and TRBJ2-3, with D possibly TRBD1 on 6 matching bases. Trimming left V 5 bases short and J 4 bases short, with 22 bases between. The CDR3 consists of 17 residues. Germline V gene sequence: CDR1 SNHLY, CDR2 FYNNEI. The CDR3 protein is CASSPNPVGAPADTQYF. In DNA, the CDR3 is TGTGCCAGCAGTCCCAACCCAGTGGGGGCGCCCGCAGATACGCAGTATTTT.

The chain recombines TRBV7-9 with TRBJ1-3; TRBD1 agrees at 8 bases. With V trimmed by 3 bases and J by 8 bases, 6 bases remained unmatched. There are 14 residues in the CDR3. Germline lookup yields CDR1 SEHNR and CDR2 FQNEAQ (reference sequence). The CDR3 nucleotides are TGTGCCAGCAGCTTCACGACAGGGGTGGACACCATATATTTT. It is translated as CASSFTTGVDTIYF.

The chain combines TRBV7-2 with TRBJ2-2; possible D gene TRBD1, 5 bases. The CDR3 is made up of 14 amino acids. V lost 1 base and J lost 6, with 9 bases in between. Germline V gene data show CDR1 as SGHTA and CDR2 as FQGNSA. The CDR3 sequence: CASSLDSGSGELFF. Written as DNA, the CDR3 is TGTGCCAGCAGCTTAGACTCAGGGTCCGGGGAGCTGTTTTTT.